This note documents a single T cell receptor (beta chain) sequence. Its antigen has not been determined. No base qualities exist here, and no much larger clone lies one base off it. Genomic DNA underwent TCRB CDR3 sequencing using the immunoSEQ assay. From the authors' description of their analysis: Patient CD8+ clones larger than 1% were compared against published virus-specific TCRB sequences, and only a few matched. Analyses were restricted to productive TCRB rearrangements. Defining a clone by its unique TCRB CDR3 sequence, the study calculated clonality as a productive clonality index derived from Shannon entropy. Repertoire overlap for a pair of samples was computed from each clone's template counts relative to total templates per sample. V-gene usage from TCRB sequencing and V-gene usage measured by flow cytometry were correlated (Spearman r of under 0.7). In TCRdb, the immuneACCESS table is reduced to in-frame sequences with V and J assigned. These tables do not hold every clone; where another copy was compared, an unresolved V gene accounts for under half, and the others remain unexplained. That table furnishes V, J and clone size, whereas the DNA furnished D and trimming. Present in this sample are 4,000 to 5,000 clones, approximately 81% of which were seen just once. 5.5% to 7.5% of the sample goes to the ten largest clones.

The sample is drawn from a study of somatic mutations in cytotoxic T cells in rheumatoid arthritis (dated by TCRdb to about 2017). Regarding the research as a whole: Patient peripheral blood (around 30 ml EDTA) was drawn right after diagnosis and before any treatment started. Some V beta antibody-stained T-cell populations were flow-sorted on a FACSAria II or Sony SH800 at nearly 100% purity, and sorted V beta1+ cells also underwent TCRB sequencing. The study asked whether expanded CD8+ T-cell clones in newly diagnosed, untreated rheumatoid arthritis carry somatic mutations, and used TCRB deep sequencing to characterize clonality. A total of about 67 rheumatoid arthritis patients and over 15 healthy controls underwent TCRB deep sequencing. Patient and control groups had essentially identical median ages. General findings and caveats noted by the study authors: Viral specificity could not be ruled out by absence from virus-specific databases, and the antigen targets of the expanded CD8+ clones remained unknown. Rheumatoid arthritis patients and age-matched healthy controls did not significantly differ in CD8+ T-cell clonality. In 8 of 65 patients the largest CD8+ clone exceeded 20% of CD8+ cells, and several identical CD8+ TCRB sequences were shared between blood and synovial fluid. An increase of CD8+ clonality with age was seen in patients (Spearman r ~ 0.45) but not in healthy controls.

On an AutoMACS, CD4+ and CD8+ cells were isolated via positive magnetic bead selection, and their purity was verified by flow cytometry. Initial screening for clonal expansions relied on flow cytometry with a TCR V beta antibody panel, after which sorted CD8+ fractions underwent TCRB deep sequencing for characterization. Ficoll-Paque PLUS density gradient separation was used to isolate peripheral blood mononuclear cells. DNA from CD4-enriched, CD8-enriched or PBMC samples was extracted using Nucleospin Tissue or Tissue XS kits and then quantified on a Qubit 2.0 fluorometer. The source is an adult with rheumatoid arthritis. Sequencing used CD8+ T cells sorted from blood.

The nucleotide sequence is given as TGTGCCAGCAGTTCTACTAGCGGGGGGTACAATGAGCAGTTCTTC. It specifies CASSSTSGGYNEQFF. The chain is encoded by TRBV6-1 joined to TRBJ2-1; 12 bases in between match TRBD2. Spanning cysteine to phenylalanine, the CDR3 consists of 15 amino acids. Just the 45-base CDR3 DNA is kept, in frame starting at base 1. CDR1 and CDR2, looked up from the germline V gene, are MNHNS and SASEGT. Here V drops 5 bases and J drops 4 bases, and the junction holds 3 bases not matched to any gene.